This record covers a single T cell receptor beta chain. Its target is not known. Antigen-specific CD4+ T cell clonotypes were called by their expansion after viral peptide-pool culture in ViraFEST. Upon completion of 10 to 11 days in culture, CD4+ T cells were isolated. Vaccine administered to participants consisted of two doses of either BNT162b2 or mRNA-1273. According to the study, vaccine recipients showed no prior SARS-CoV-2 infection and negative nucleocapsid antibodies. On day 3 and again on day 7, half the medium was replaced with IL-2 medium. CDR1 is LNHDA and CDR2 is SQIVND in the germline V gene (reference sequence). This CDR3 contains 12 residues. Trimming took off 7 bases at V and 3 bases at J, with 7 bases between the two ends. The sample is drawn from a study of vaccination effects on CD4 cells after COVID-19. The table came from immunoSEQ multiplex PCR; TCRdb's copy has only in-frame clones and leaves some out. The data contain about 69,000 clones, about 74% of them singletons.

The receptor comes from a human donor who received a COVID-19 vaccine. The V gene is TRBV19, the J gene TRBJ1-5; D ambiguous. The sequences come from CD4+ T cells from PBMCs cultured with HCoV-229E spike peptides, collected after COVID-19 vaccination. CDR3 protein: CASKKYNQPQHF. For the CDR3, the DNA is TGTGCCAGTAAGAAGTACAATCAGCCCCAGCATTTT.